A selection of T cell receptor beta chains follows, all from one sample in a study of cytomegalovirus exposure and HLA in healthy donors. Here immunoSEQ multiplex PCR was the method, and the copy in TCRdb shows in-frame clones only, minus some. The table shows approximately 130,000 clones, with roughly three quarters occurring only once. Sequencing input: PBMCs. Every receptor here comes from a male donor in good health and CMV-seronegative. CDR3s include the opening cysteine and the closing phenylalanine or tryptophan. A D gene is named only where the DNA matches it firmly. For some rows the clone size is stated as once, few or many, or as a class when expanded; others skip it.

J gene,clone size,V gene,D gene,CDR3 DNA,CDR3 protein
TRBJ2-6,-,TRBV4-2,-,TGTGCCAGCAGCCCTACTTCCGGGGGGCCAGGGGCCAACGTCCTGACTTTC,CASSPTSGGPGANVLTF
TRBJ1-1,-,TRBV7-2,TRBD1,TGTGCCAGCAGCGAAGCCAGGGGGGTAGAAGCTTTCTTT,CASSEARGVEAFF
TRBJ1-2,-,TRBV7-9,-,TGTGCCAGCAGCCCCCCTGTGGGGGCTGGCTACACCTTC,CASSPPVGAGYTF
TRBJ1-1,few,TRBV7-9,-,TGTGCCAGCAGTTCCGATGGAGGCCTGGGCACTGAAGCTTTCTTT,CASSSDGGLGTEAFF
TRBJ2-7,-,TRBV6-1,-,TGTGCCAGCACAATGGCCGGTGCGGACTCCTACGAGCAGTACTTC,CASTMAGADSYEQYF
TRBJ2-2,-,TRBV10-3,-,TGTGCCATCAGTGATTTTTCCTCGAGCACCGGGGAGCTGTTTTTT,CAISDFSSSTGELFF
TRBJ1-5,-,TRBV6-6,TRBD1,TGTGCCAGCAGTTTAAGAGGGGGCTATCAGCCCCAGCATTTT,CASSLRGGYQPQHF
TRBJ2-7,-,TRBV7-6,-,TGTGCCAGCAGTTACGACCGGGAATACGAGCAGTACTTC,CASSYDREYEQYF
TRBJ2-5,once,TRBV7-9,-,TGTGCCAGCAGCACCTTAACAGGGAAAGAGACCCAGTACTTC,CASSTLTGKETQYF
TRBJ2-7,-,TRBV29-1,TRBD1,TGCAGCGTTGGGGGGACCGGGACAGGGGACGAGCAGTACTTC,CSVGGTGTGDEQYF
TRBJ2-5,once,TRBV29-1,TRBD1,TGCAGCGTTGAGGGACAGGGGGAGACCCAGTACTTC,CSVEGQGETQYF
TRBJ1-2,-,TRBV6-1,TRBD1,TGTGCCAGCAGTGAGCCTACGGCAGGGGGGAGCTATGGCTACACCTTC,CASSEPTAGGSYGYTF
TRBJ1-1,few,TRBV5-6,TRBD1,TGTGCCAGCAGACGGACAGGGGGCACTGAAGCTTTCTTT,CASRRTGGTEAFF
TRBJ1-4,-,TRBV18,-,TGTGCCAGCTCACCGAACGACTCAACTAATGAAAAACTGTTTTTT,CASSPNDSTNEKLFF
TRBJ2-6,few,TRBV6-6,-,TGTGCCAGCAGCCGGACAGACTCTGGGGCCAACGTCCTGACTTTC,CASSRTDSGANVLTF
TRBJ2-5,-,TRBV29-1,-,TGCAGCGGCCACCTAGGTTGGGAGACCCAGTACTTC,CSGHLGWETQYF
TRBJ2-7,-,TRBV29-1,-,TGCAGCGTTGAAGCGGACTCCTACGAGCAGTACTTC,CSVEADSYEQYF
TRBJ1-6,-,TRBV7-9,-,TGTGCCAGCAGGGGCCGGGATAGCTCCTATAATTCACCCCTCCACTTT,CASRGRDSSYNSPLHF
TRBJ2-6,-,TRBV11-2,-,TGTGCCAGCAGCCCGGGGACTGGAGTATCTGGGGCCAACGTCCTGACTTTC,CASSPGTGVSGANVLTF
TRBJ2-5,-,TRBV7-7,-,TGTGCTAGCAGCTTAGGGCTTTCTAAGGGGGAGACCCAGTACTTC,CASSLGLSKGETQYF
TRBJ2-6,few,TRBV7-9,-,TGTGCCAGCAGCCGGCCGAGGGCGGAATACCACTCTGGGGCCAACGTCCTGACTTTC,CASSRPRAEYHSGANVLTF
TRBJ1-1,-,TRBV14,-,TGTGCCAGCAGCCAAGTTGGGCAGTTGGTTTTT,CASSQVGQLVF
TRBJ2-7,few,TRBV7-9,-,TGTGCCAGCAGCCCGGGTTCCTACGAGCAGTACTTC,CASSPGSYEQYF
TRBJ1-2,-,TRBV5-8,TRBD1,TGTGCCAGCAGCCTCCGGGAGGGGGCCAAGGGCTACACCTTC,CASSLREGAKGYTF
TRBJ1-5,-,TRBV7-9,TRBD1,TGTGCCAGCAGCCTTGGACAGGGGGCGAGCAATCAGCCCCAGCATTTT,CASSLGQGASNQPQHF
TRBJ1-1,-,TRBV12-5,TRBD1,TGTGCTAGTGGTTTGCCGGGACAGGGGGTTGAAGCTTTCTTT,CASGLPGQGVEAFF
TRBJ1-2,-,TRBV4-3,-,TGCGCCAGCAGCCAAGATTCAGGCAGAGCCTATGGCTACACCTTC,CASSQDSGRAYGYTF
TRBJ2-7,-,TRBV6-1,-,TGTGCCACCAGGGGCCTCTACGAGCAGTACTTC,CATRGLYEQYF
TRBJ2-1,-,TRBV11-3,-,TGTGCCAGCAGCTCACGGGGAACCTACAATGAGCAGTTCTTC,CASSSRGTYNEQFF
TRBJ2-7,-,TRBV14,-,TGTGCCAGCAGCCAAGTAACGGGGGCCTACGAGCAGTACTTC,CASSQVTGAYEQYF
TRBJ2-5,-,TRBV6-1,TRBD1,TGTGCCAGCAGTGAGACAGGGACACAAGAGACCCAGTACTTC,CASSETGTQETQYF
TRBJ2-1,-,TRBV27,-,TGTGCCAGCAGTTTCCTGCTAGCCCGTGAGCAGTTCTTC,CASSFLLAREQFF
TRBJ1-4,-,TRBV30,-,TGTGCCTGGGGTTGGAGGGAAAAACTGTTTTTT,CAWGWREKLFF
TRBJ1-5,few,TRBV5-6,-,TGTGCCAGCAGCTTACAGGGAGATAGTCAGCCCCAGCATTTT,CASSLQGDSQPQHF
TRBJ1-1,few,TRBV5-1,-,TGCGCCAGCAGCTTCGGACAAAACACTGAAGCTTTCTTT,CASSFGQNTEAFF
TRBJ1-4,-,TRBV11-3,TRBD1,TGTGCCAGCACCAAGGGACAGGGAAACGAAAAACTGTTTTTT,CASTKGQGNEKLFF
TRBJ2-1,-,TRBV7-9,TRBD1,TGTGCCAGCAGCCTAACCGGGACAGGGGATGGAAATGAGCAGTTCTTC,CASSLTGTGDGNEQFF
TRBJ1-3,-,TRBV7-8,TRBD1,TGTGCCAGCAGCTTAGGACAGGGGGCGAAAGGAAACACCATATATTTT,CASSLGQGAKGNTIYF
TRBJ2-2,-,TRBV19,-,TGTGCCAGTAGGGCGGCGACCGGGGAGCTGTTTTTT,CASRAATGELFF
TRBJ2-2,-,TRBV6-1,-,TGTGCCAGCAAGGGGATAGCTGCCGGGGAGCTGTTTTTT,CASKGIAAGELFF
TRBJ2-2,few,TRBV4-2,TRBD1,TGTGCCAGCAGCCCACGGGACAGGGCGACGACCGGGGAGCTGTTTTTT,CASSPRDRATTGELFF
TRBJ1-2,once,TRBV10-2,-,TGCGCCAGCAGTGAGTCGAACGGGTTCGGCTACACCTTC,CASSESNGFGYTF
TRBJ2-1,-,TRBV5-1,TRBD2,TGCGCCAGCAGCTTGGGGGGACTAGTTGGGCACGGCAATGAGCAGTTCTTC,CASSLGGLVGHGNEQFF
TRBJ1-4,-,TRBV27,-,TGTGCCAGCAGTTCAACAGGGTCTAATGAAAAACTGTTTTTT,CASSSTGSNEKLFF
TRBJ1-2,few,TRBV5-3,TRBD1,TGTGCCAGAAGGCCTGACAGGGACCCCTATGGCTACACCTTC,CARRPDRDPYGYTF
TRBJ2-1,-,TRBV5-1,-,TGCGCCAGCAGCTTGTCGGGGGTAGGGACCTACAATGAGCAGTTCTTC,CASSLSGVGTYNEQFF
TRBJ1-1,-,TRBV5-4,TRBD1,TGTGCCAGCAGCCTTTCGGGACAGCCGAACACTGAAGCTTTCTTT,CASSLSGQPNTEAFF
TRBJ1-2,-,TRBV9,TRBD1,TGTGCCAGCAGCGTAGGCGCTGGGAGACAGGGGGCTAGGGGCTACACCTTC,CASSVGAGRQGARGYTF
TRBJ1-1,few,TRBV7-2,TRBD1,TGTGCCAGCAATAGGGACAGTTACACTGAAGCTTTCTTT,CASNRDSYTEAFF
TRBJ2-1,-,TRBV9,-,TGTGCCAGCAGCCCGATACGCGGTTCGAGCTCCTACAATGAGCAGTTCTTC,CASSPIRGSSSYNEQFF
TRBJ2-2,-,TRBV30,-,TGTGCCTGGAGTGAGGTGGGGGGTGTCACCGGGGAGCTGTTTTTT,CAWSEVGGVTGELFF
TRBJ1-1,few,TRBV4-3,-,TGCGCCAGCAGCCAGATGGGACTGGTGAACACTGAAGCTTTCTTT,CASSQMGLVNTEAFF
TRBJ2-7,once,TRBV7-2,-,TGTGCCAGCAGCTCTAGCTATAGGGGGTACTACGAGCAGTACTTC,CASSSSYRGYYEQYF
TRBJ2-3,-,TRBV7-6,TRBD2,TGTGCCAGCAGTGTGCTAGCGGAGACCACAGATACGCAGTATTTT,CASSVLAETTDTQYF
TRBJ2-1,-,TRBV7-2,TRBD1,TGTGCCAGCAGCTCCGACCGGACAGGGTTGCAGTTCTTC,CASSSDRTGLQFF